This record looks at one T cell receptor beta chain sequence and its context. Its cognate antigen is unknown. At one end the junction does not follow the germline gene, possibly because of a read error. Germline CDR1 and CDR2: MNHNS and SASEGT. The CDR3 runs to 14 residues. What was amplified from RNA transcripts were TCR beta CDR3 regions. A set of HTBI primers served as the primers for a first-round RT-PCR of the TCR CDR3. TCRdb re-analysed the multiplex PCR reads in MiXCR, keeping a single row per CDR3 protein. The table records roughly 420,000 distinct CDR3 sequences, 15% to 17% of them present only once. The data are from a study of T cells in Graves' hyperthyroidism and ophthalmopathy. Study outcomes and limitations: Clonotypes that were expanded in thyroid above 0.001 mostly appeared in blood too. In the analysis, a 13 V-J model separated ophthalmopathy from stable hyperthyroidism.

Patients aged 18 to 65 had newly diagnosed hyperthyroidism lasting under 2 months. The rearrangement uses TRBV6-1 and TRBJ1-1; TRBD1 is a possible D gene (6 bases). The TCR sequence derives from a woman between 18 and 29 years old with Graves' hyperthyroidism. Sequencing input: blood. The CDR3 DNA reads TGTGCCAGCAGAACGGGACACCCGAACACTGAAGCTGTCTTT. Protein sequence: CASRTGHPNTEAVF.